This passage covers 28 T cell receptor beta chains from one sample sequenced in a study of T cells in Graves' hyperthyroidism and ophthalmopathy. There were TCR beta CDR3 regions amplified from RNA transcripts. An initial round of RT-PCR targeting the TCR CDR3 relied on the HTBI primer set. TCRdb passed the multiplex PCR reads through MiXCR, listing each CDR3 protein once. The table records around 450,000 distinct CDR3 sequences, 15% to 18% of them present only once. Sequencing used blood. Source of these receptors: a woman under 30 with Graves' hyperthyroidism.

V and J are TRBV13 and TRBJ1-6, with TRBD1 as a possible D gene (5 bases). V lost 0 bases to trimming and J lost 7 bases, with 16 bases between them. The CDR3 runs to 17 residues. Per the germline V gene, CDR1 is PRHDT and CDR2 is FYEKMQ (reference sequence). The CDR3 bases are TGTGCCAGCAGCTTAGGCCTGGGGGGGGGTGGAAATTCACCCCTCCACTTT. As protein: CASSLGLGGGGNSPLHF.

The sample holds many counts of this clonotype. The chain joins TRBV6-2 or TRBV6-3 to TRBJ2-7; the D gene is possibly TRBD2 (5 bases). Trimming pared 5 bases from V and 0 bases from J, leaving 17 bases between. This CDR3 comprises 16 residues. Germline values: CDR1 MNHEY, CDR2 SVGEGT. The CDR3 is CASSAPRSGSSYEQYF. DNA of the CDR3: TGTGCCAGCAGTGCCCCAAGGAGCGGTAGCTCCTACGAGCAGTACTTC.

As to this clonotype: It may be a read error: a sequence one base away is much more abundant. Because it lacks the conserved phenylalanine or tryptophan at the end, this CDR3 is likely a read error. This chain links TRBV28 with TRBJ2-7; D is ambiguous. The germline V and J ends were trimmed by 6 bases and 7 bases, with 16 bases remaining between them. The CDR3 contains 13 residues. Per the germline V gene, CDR1 is MDHEN and CDR2 is SYDVKM. CDR3 DNA sequence: TGTGCCAGCAGCTCCTCTCCCGGCATGGAGCAGTACCTC. Protein product: CASSSSPGMEQYL.

This clonotype was counted a few times. V and J are TRBV6-2 or TRBV6-3 and TRBJ1-4, with D possibly TRBD1 on 5 matching bases. The CDR3 covers 18 residues. The germline V gene encodes CDR1 MNHEY and CDR2 SVGEGT. V dropped 5 bases and J dropped 7 bases, with 26 bases sitting between them. The chain's CDR3 is CASSQVGQQRGSGEKLFF. CDR3 in DNA: TGTGCCAGCAGTCAAGTTGGACAACAAAGGGGCTCTGGTGAAAAACTGTTTTTT.

This clonotype was detected many times. The chain has TRBV18 and TRBJ2-3, with 11 bases that match TRBD2. The CDR3 contains 16 residues. In germline, CDR1 is KGHSH, CDR2 LQKENI. With 1 base clipped from V and 4 bases from J, the junction kept 4 bases outside the gene matches. The CDR3 bases are TGTGCCAGCTCACCACTAGCGGGAGGGCTAGCAGATACGCAGTATTTT. Its translation is CASSPLAGGLADTQYF.

This clonotype has at least ten counts. This rearrangement joins TRBV6-1 to TRBJ2-5; the D gene is possibly TRBD1 (6 bases). This CDR3 is built from 13 residues. From germline, CDR1 is MNHNS and CDR2 SASEGT. V lost 5 bases, J lost 5 bases, and 12 bases lay in between. CDR3 protein: CASSLTGSETQYF. Here the CDR3 DNA reads TGTGCCAGCAGTTTAACAGGGTCGGAGACCCAGTACTTC.

In this sample, this clonotype turned up a few times. The J gene is TRBJ2-7, the V gene TRBV18; the D gene is possibly TRBD2 (5 bases). V lost 2 bases and J lost 5, with 16 bases in between. The CDR3 loop spans 15 amino acids. Germline CDR1 and CDR2: KGHSH and LQKENI. The CDR3 spells CASSPTEVRGNEQYF. CDR3 bases: TGTGCCAGCTCACCAACCGAGGTTCGGGGTAACGAGCAGTACTTC.

This clonotype was detected ten times or more. The genes are TRBV5-1 and TRBJ2-5; D perhaps matches TRBD2 (6 bases). In germline, CDR1 is SGHRS, CDR2 YFSETQ. Trimming cost V 1 base and J 3 bases, with 13 bases left between them. The CDR3 runs 15 residues. The CDR3 DNA is TGCGCCAGCAGCTTGACTAGCTCCGATAAAGAGACCCAGTACTTC. It is translated as CASSLTSSDKETQYF. Full variable domain (rest looked up from reference TRBV5-1 and TRBJ2-5): KAGVTQTPRYLIKTRGQQVTLSCSPISGHRSVSWYQQTPGQGLQFLFEYFSETQRNKGNFPGRFSGRQFSNSRSEMNVSTLELGDSALYLCASSLTSSDKETQYFGPGTRLLVL.

At least ten counts were recorded for this clonotype. The gene calls are TRBV7-9 and TRBJ1-2; D is unresolved. Germline CDR1 SEHNR, CDR2 FQNEAQ (reference sequence). V lost 2 bases to trimming and J lost 1 base, with 11 bases between them. CDR3 length: 15 amino acids. The CDR3 DNA is TGTGCCAGCAGCTTATACGGACTCGATAACTATGGCTACACCTTC. It translates to CASSLYGLDNYGYTF.

V is TRBV12-3 or TRBV12-4 and J is TRBJ2-2; D not resolved. CDR3 size: 14 residues. The V end was cut by 4 bases, the J end by 8 bases, with 14 bases between. The CDR3 DNA reads TGTGCCAGCAGTTACCTTGGCGTTTCGGGGGAGCTGTTTTTT. Protein sequence: CASSYLGVSGELFF.

The sample holds many counts of this clonotype. The V gene is TRBV2, the J gene TRBJ2-5; TRBD2 agrees at 13 bases. The germline gives CDR1 SNHLY, CDR2 FYNNEI. The ends lost 4 bases at V and 5 bases at J; junction bases unmatched: 7. This CDR3 contains 16 residues. CDR3 region: CASSVGLAGAGETQYF. Here the CDR3 DNA reads TGTGCCAGCAGTGTAGGACTAGCGGGAGCGGGGGAGACCCAGTACTTC.

This clonotype showed up many times. The chain links TRBV6-2 or TRBV6-3 to TRBJ1-1, with D unresolved. Germline values: CDR1 MNHEY, CDR2 SVGEGT. The CDR3 loop spans 11 amino acids. V was cut by 5 bases and J by 5 bases, with 6 bases left in between. CDR3: CASSAFTEAFF. The CDR3 DNA reads as TGTGCCAGCAGTGCCTTTACTGAAGCTTTCTTT.

V usage is TRBV5-1 and J usage is TRBJ2-3; 8 bases fit TRBD1. The germline V gene has CDR1 SGHRS and CDR2 YFSETQ. V shed 4 bases, J shed 5 bases, and the junction held 3 bases outside the gene matches. CDR3 length: 13 residues. The DNA of the CDR3 is TGCGCCAGCAGCGCAACAGGGGGAGATACGCAGTATTTT. It codes for CASSATGGDTQYF.

This clonotype was found many times. The gene calls are TRBV7-2 and TRBJ2-2, with 15 bases fitting TRBD2. V lost 5 bases and J lost 8; bases outside the gene matches: 12. The CDR3 has 18 amino acids. Looked up from germline, CDR1 is SGHTA and CDR2 is FQGNSA. The CDR3 region is CASSLNPGLAGGMGELFF. The CDR3 region has the DNA TGTGCCAGCAGCCTCAACCCGGGACTAGCGGGAGGTATGGGGGAGCTGTTTTTT.

This clonotype occurred many times. The rearrangement links TRBV12-3 or TRBV12-4 to TRBJ2-2; 14 positions match TRBD2. The J segment lost 3 bases and the V segment lost 3 bases, leaving 9 bases of the junction unmatched. This CDR3 is 19 amino acids long. Here the CDR3 reads CASSFGTSGSAGYTGELFF. Here the CDR3 DNA reads TGTGCCAGCAGTTTCGGGACTAGCGGGAGCGCCGGGTACACCGGGGAGCTGTTTTTT.

This clonotype was seen at least ten times. The rearrangement joins TRBV12-3 or TRBV12-4 to TRBJ1-5; no clear D gene. Trimming stripped 1 base from V and 0 bases from J, with 10 bases between. This CDR3 has 16 amino acids. This CDR3 reads CASSLGQLDSNQPQHF. As DNA, the CDR3 is TGTGCCAGCAGTTTAGGGCAGTTGGATAGCAATCAGCCCCAGCATTTT.

There are many counts of this clonotype. CDR3 nucleotide sequence: TGTGCCAGCAGCTTGGCTGGACAGGGCTATACTGAAGCTTTCTTT. Translation: CASSLAGQGYTEAFF. V gene TRBV5-5 combines with J gene TRBJ1-1, with 8 bases that match TRBD1. The CDR3 covers 15 residues. CDR1 and CDR2 from the germline V gene are SGHKS and YYEKEE (reference sequence). V was clipped by 0 bases and J by 5 bases; unmatched bases: 6.

The chain joins TRBV5-1 to TRBJ1-3, with D hard to call. The CDR3 totals 14 residues. V was cut by 4 bases and J by 1 base, with 9 bases left in between. Germline loops: CDR1 SGHRS, CDR2 YFSETQ. The CDR3 DNA sequence: TGCGCCAGCAGCCCCTGGGTTTCTGGAAACACCATATATTTT. It codes for CASSPWVSGNTIYF.

The chain combines TRBV7-9 with TRBJ2-5; 12 nucleotides match TRBD2. This CDR3 has 15 amino acids. Trimming at V came to 6 bases and at J to 5 bases, leaving 7 bases not matched to a gene. CDR1 and CDR2 from the germline V gene are SEHNR and FQNEAQ (reference sequence). The CDR3 DNA follows: TGTGCCAGCAGGAGGACTAGCGGGGAGTGGGAGACCCAGTACTTC. This codes for CASRRTSGEWETQYF.

This clonotype was counted many times. V gene TRBV3-1 combines with J gene TRBJ2-1, with D maybe TRBD2 (5 bases). This CDR3 is built from 13 residues. CDR1 is LGHDT, CDR2 YNNKEL, per germline (reference sequence). Trimming pared 0 bases from V and 8 bases from J, leaving 8 bases between. CDR3 nucleotides: TGTGCCAGCAGCCAAGAAGCCGGGGATGAGCAGTTCTTC. This codes for CASSQEAGDEQFF.

This clonotype was counted ten times or more. The chain employs TRBV24-1 and TRBJ2-4, with 8 bases lining up with TRBD1. Germline V gene sequence: CDR1 KGHDR, CDR2 SFDVKD. With V trimmed by 3 bases and J by 7 bases, 4 bases remained unmatched. This CDR3 spans 14 amino acids. The CDR3 DNA reads as TGTGCCACCAGTGATAATCAGGGGGCTAACATTCAGTACTTC. It codes for CATSDNQGANIQYF.

A few counts support this clonotype. The gene calls are TRBV6-2 or TRBV6-3 and TRBJ1-5; D is possibly TRBD1 (5 bases). Per the germline V gene, CDR1 is MNHEY and CDR2 is SVGEGT. The CDR3 is made up of 15 amino acids. The V and J ends lost 6 bases and 0 bases respectively, with 12 bases between them. In nucleotides, the CDR3 is TGTGCCAGCAGCACGGGGGGAACTAGCAATCAGCCCCAGCATTTT. The encoded protein is CASSTGGTSNQPQHF.

As to this clonotype: A much larger clone lies one base from this, so it may be a read error. The chain joins TRBV5-6 to TRBJ2-7; D might be TRBD1 (6 bases). Germline loops: CDR1 SGHDT, CDR2 YYEEEE. The CDR3 totals 13 residues. The V and J ends lost 5 bases and 6 bases respectively, with 15 bases between them. The CDR3 DNA sequence: TGTGCCAGCAGTGGGACAAGGAATCTCGAGCAGTACTTC. Residues: CASSGTRNLEQYF.

This clonotype was recorded at least ten times. The gene calls are TRBV27 and TRBJ2-3, with a tentative D call TRBD2 (6 bases). Germline values: CDR1 MNHEY, CDR2 SMNVEV (reference sequence). This CDR3 contains 14 residues. The V gene lost 8 bases and the J gene lost 3 bases, with 15 bases spanning the gap. The CDR3 loop is CASGGARPTDTQYF. DNA for the CDR3: TGTGCCAGCGGCGGGGCTCGTCCGACAGATACGCAGTATTTT.

The genes are TRBV10-3 and TRBJ1-4, with unresolved D. The CDR3 consists of 13 residues. From germline, CDR1 is ENHRY and CDR2 SYGVKD. Trimming left V 3 bases short and J 7 bases short, with 9 bases between. CDR3 protein: CAISDQTGEKLFF. The CDR3 DNA follows: TGTGCCATCAGTGATCAAACCGGTGAAAAACTGTTTTTT.

The chain uses TRBV12-3 or TRBV12-4 and TRBJ1-5, with no clear D. V was cut by 5 bases and J by 5 bases, with 19 bases left in between. The CDR3 is made up of 16 amino acids. The CDR3 DNA follows: TGTGCCAGCAGTCCTAGAGGACGGGTGGATGATCAGCCCCAGCATTTT. The encoded protein is CASSPRGRVDDQPQHF.

The rearrangement links TRBV20-1 to TRBJ2-5; 11 positions match TRBD2. Germline trimming cut 5 bases from V and 3 bases from J; bases unmatched to any gene: 5. The CDR3 covers 14 residues. The germline V gene encodes CDR1 DFQATT and CDR2 SNEGSKA (reference sequence). DNA of the CDR3: TGCAGTGCTCGACTAGCGGGGTGGAAAGAGACCCAGTACTTC. Amino acids: CSARLAGWKETQYF.

The chain joins TRBV9 to TRBJ2-1; 9 bases align to TRBD2. V trimming: 0 bases; J trimming: 7 bases; junction bases outside the gene matches: 5. This CDR3 contains 15 residues. Germline V gene data show CDR1 as SGDLS and CDR2 as YYNGEE. This chain's CDR3 is CASSVVAGGSNEQFF. CDR3 DNA: TGTGCCAGCAGCGTAGTTGCGGGGGGGTCAAATGAGCAGTTCTTC.